These 32 T cell receptor beta chains were all obtained from the same sample, sequenced in a study of T cells in localized non-small cell lung cancer. Sequenced by immunoSEQ multiplex PCR; TCRdb stores in-frame clones only, minus some. The sample has roughly 33,000 clones, about nine tenths seen once. Source: peripheral blood, taken before any cancer treatment. These receptors were taken from a man between 40 and 69 years old with stage I lung adenocarcinoma.

The V call is TRBV10-1, the J call TRBJ1-5; perhaps TRBD1 as D (6 bases). Germline assignment: CDR1 WNHNN and CDR2 SYGVQD (reference sequence). The CDR3 runs 12 residues. Between the trimmed V and J ends, which lost 2 bases and 9 bases, there was a span of 8 bases. The CDR3 is CASSETRGPQHF. CDR3 DNA: TGCGCCAGCAGTGAGACCAGGGGGCCCCAGCATTTT.

The chain uses TRBV21-1 and TRBJ1-5. TRBV21-1 counts as a pseudogene. The CDR3 is 13 amino acids. CDR3 in amino acids: CASSKGCNQPQHF. CDR3 DNA sequence: TGTGCCAGCAGCAAAGGGTGCAATCAGCCCCAGCATTTT.

The chain couples TRBV11-2 to TRBJ1-3; TRBD1 might be the D (5 bases). Trimming cost V 4 bases and J 0 bases, with 16 bases left between them. The CDR3 length is 17 residues. CDR1 is SGHAT and CDR2 is FQNNGV in the germline V gene. CDR3 sequence: CASSSRVSGSSGNTIYF. As DNA, the CDR3 is TGTGCCAGCAGCTCCCGCGTCTCAGGGAGCTCTGGAAACACCATATATTTT.

J is TRBJ2-2 and V is TRBV5-6, with a weak D call TRBD1 (6 bases). Between the trimmed V and J ends, which lost 0 bases and 7 bases, there was a span of 16 bases. Germline V gene lookup returns CDR1 SGHDT and CDR2 YYEEEE. The CDR3 covers 16 residues. The CDR3 region has the DNA TGTGCCAGCAGCTTGGCGGGTCAGGGGTATGGCGGGGAGCTGTTTTTT. Translation: CASSLAGQGYGGELFF. The whole variable domain, filled in from reference TRBV5-6 and TRBJ2-2, reads DAGVTQSPTHLIKTRGQQVTLRCSPKSGHDTVSWYQQALGQGPQFIFQYYEEEERQRGNFPDRFSGHQFPNYSSELNVNALLLGDSALYLCASSLAGQGYGGELFFGEGSRLTVL.

V is TRBV5-4 and J is TRBJ2-3; 9 bases match TRBD1. Germline V gene sequence: CDR1 SGHNT, CDR2 YYREEE (reference sequence). Trimming removed 2 bases from V and 5 bases from J; junction bases left unmatched: 9. The CDR3 length is 16 residues. This CDR3 reads CASSLDLQGAQDTQYF. The CDR3 nucleotides read TGTGCCAGCAGCTTAGACTTACAGGGGGCGCAAGATACGCAGTATTTT.

The DNA of the CDR3 is TGTGCCAGCAGCCGTACAGCCGACCACAGCAATGAGCAGTTCTTC. This gives the protein CASSRTADHSNEQFF. V gene TRBV6-5 combines with J gene TRBJ2-1, with D uncertain. The germline V and J ends were trimmed by 6 bases and 6 bases, with 18 bases remaining between them. CDR1 MNHEY and CDR2 SVGAGI come from the germline V gene. The CDR3 contains 15 residues.

As DNA, the CDR3 is TGTGCCAGTAGTATAGTCGGGTGGAATGAAAAACTGTTTTTT. This codes for CASSIVGWNEKLFF. The chain employs TRBV19 and TRBJ1-4; D not resolved. This CDR3 is 14 amino acids long. V lost 1 base and J 5 bases, leaving 8 bases between the germline ends. CDR1 is LNHDA and CDR2 is SQIVND in the germline V gene (reference sequence). The full variable domain, in which reference TRBV19 and TRBJ1-4 provide the parts outside the CDR3, is DGGITQSPKYLFRKEGQNVTLSCEQNLNHDAMYWYRQDPGQGLRLIYYSQIVNDFQKGDIAEGYSVSREKKESFPLTVTSAQKNPTAFYLCASSIVGWNEKLFFGSGTQLSVL.

The chain couples TRBV19 to TRBJ1-6; no definite D call. V was shortened by 3 bases and J by 5 bases, with 14 bases between the two germline ends. This CDR3 has 16 amino acids. The germline CDR1 and CDR2 sequences are LNHDA and SQIVND (reference sequence). The CDR3, as DNA: TGTGCCAGTAGTATTTCGTCGCCGGGGAATAATTCACCCCTCCACTTT. This gives the protein CASSISSPGNNSPLHF.

The chain uses TRBV5-1 and TRBJ2-3; no definite D call. Germline V gives CDR1 SGHRS, CDR2 YFSETQ. V lost 1 base and J 4 bases, leaving 4 bases between the germline ends. The CDR3 spans 12 residues. Here the CDR3 DNA reads TGCGCCAGCAGCTTGAACGCAGATACGCAGTATTTT. Amino acid sequence: CASSLNADTQYF.

The gene calls are TRBV20-1 and TRBJ2-3; no firm D call. Germline V lookup: CDR1 DFQATT, CDR2 SNEGSKA (reference sequence). Trimming stripped 4 bases from V and 5 bases from J, with 7 bases between. CDR3 size: 11 residues. The CDR3 bases are TGCAGTGCTATTGCGGTAGATACGCAGTATTTT. It yields the protein CSAIAVDTQYF.

The chain couples TRBV6-5 to TRBJ1-5, with no clear D. The CDR3 is made up of 13 amino acids. In germline, CDR1 is MNHEY, CDR2 SVGAGI. The V end was cut by 0 bases, the J end by 6 bases, with 6 bases between. The DNA of the CDR3 is TGTGCCAGCAGTTACTCAGAGACTCAGCCCCAGCATTTT. It codes for CASSYSETQPQHF.

The chain couples TRBV14 to TRBJ2-7, with 7 bases fitting TRBD1. The CDR3 is made up of 17 amino acids. From germline, CDR1 is SGHDN and CDR2 FVKESK. With 4 bases clipped from V and 4 bases from J, the junction kept 16 bases outside the gene matches. Written as DNA, the CDR3 is TGTGCCAGCAGCCGACGGATCATACAGGGGATCGCTTACGAGCAGTACTTC. Its protein product is CASSRRIIQGIAYEQYF.

This clone was counted between two and nine times. CDR3 sequence: CASSPHPGGGYGYTF. CDR3 in DNA: TGTGCCAGCAGCCCCCACCCGGGGGGAGGCTATGGCTACACCTTC. The rearrangement links TRBV7-2 to TRBJ1-2, with D perhaps TRBD1 (5 bases). Deletions cut 5 bases from V and 4 bases from J, with 17 bases between. The CDR3 contains 15 residues. CDR1 and CDR2 (germline): SGHTA, FQGNSA.

V gene TRBV11-2 combines with J gene TRBJ1-3; tentatively, D is TRBD1 (6 bases). The CDR3 consists of 16 residues. Per germline, CDR1 SGHAT and CDR2 FQNNGV. V lost 3 bases and J 2 bases, leaving 14 bases between the germline ends. In nucleotides, the CDR3 is TGTGCCAGCAGCTTGACAGGTGTCAGGCCTGGAAACACCATATATTTT. Translated, it gives CASSLTGVRPGNTIYF.

The rearrangement uses TRBV9 and TRBJ1-2, with D perhaps TRBD1 (6 bases). CDR1 SGDLS and CDR2 YYNGEE come from the germline V gene. Trimming removed 4 bases from V and 4 bases from J, with 11 bases in between. The CDR3 has 13 amino acids. Here the CDR3 reads CASSQQGGYGYTF. CDR3 bases: TGTGCCAGCAGCCAACAGGGCGGCTATGGCTACACCTTC.

The chain uses TRBV10-3 and TRBJ2-3; tentatively, D is TRBD1 (8 bases). Germline V lookup: CDR1 ENHRY, CDR2 SYGVKD. V was clipped by 0 bases and J by 6 bases, with 16 bases between them. This CDR3 is 16 amino acids long. CDR3 DNA: TGTGCCATCAGTGAGTCTTTTGGACAGGGAGGGGATACGCAGTATTTT. It yields the protein CAISESFGQGGDTQYF.

This sequence joins TRBV27 and TRBJ2-5, with TRBD1 matching 12 bases. Germline values: CDR1 MNHEY, CDR2 SMNVEV (reference sequence). V lost 11 bases, J lost 5 bases, and 12 bases stayed unmatched. This CDR3 has 15 amino acids. The CDR3 loop is CAVRPGTGGGETQYF. The CDR3 region has the DNA TGTGCCGTAAGACCCGGGACAGGGGGCGGGGAGACCCAGTACTTC.

The chain joins TRBV2 to TRBJ1-2; 7 bases align to TRBD1. V trimming: 2 bases; J trimming: 0 bases; junction bases outside the gene matches: 3. Germline values: CDR1 SNHLY, CDR2 FYNNEI. CDR3 length equals 15 residues. CDR3 sequence (DNA): TGTGCCAGCAGTGAAACAGGGGTCCCTAACTATGGCTACACCTTC. Its translation is CASSETGVPNYGYTF.

The rearrangement joins TRBV5-1 to TRBJ2-2; TRBD1 might be the D (5 bases). The CDR3 runs to 15 residues. The V gene lost 4 bases and the J gene lost 5 bases, with 15 bases spanning the gap. CDR1 is SGHRS, CDR2 YFSETQ, per germline. The CDR3 spells CASSRDTRDTGELFF. In DNA, the CDR3 is TGCGCCAGCAGCAGGGATACCAGGGATACCGGGGAGCTGTTTTTT.

CDR3 residues: CASRTGQNYGYTF. The CDR3 nucleotides read TGTGCCTCACGGACAGGGCAAAACTATGGCTACACCTTC. The chain is built from TRBV30 and TRBJ1-2; 8 bases map to TRBD1. The CDR3 has 13 residues. The V segment lost 7 bases and the J segment 2 bases; nucleotides outside the gene matches: 6. CDR1 and CDR2 (germline): GTSNPN, SVGIG (reference sequence).

The rearrangement links TRBV9 to TRBJ2-7, with 8 bases fitting TRBD1. With 2 bases clipped from V and 3 bases from J, the junction kept 7 bases outside the gene matches. This CDR3 comprises 15 residues. Looked up from germline, CDR1 is SGDLS and CDR2 is YYNGEE. The DNA of the CDR3 is TGTGCCAGCAGCGTTACCGGGACAGGTAACTACGAGCAGTACTTC. Translation: CASSVTGTGNYEQYF.

The J gene is TRBJ1-1, the V gene TRBV29-1, with 7 bases identical to TRBD1. The CDR3 has 13 amino acids. Germline trimming cut 8 bases from V and 1 base from J; bases unmatched to any gene: 7. Looked up from germline, CDR1 is SQVTM and CDR2 is ANQGSEA. CDR3 DNA sequence: TGCAGCTCCGGACAGGACTCGAACACTGAAGCTTTCTTT. Translation gives CSSGQDSNTEAFF. Full variable domain (missing parts from reference TRBV29-1 and TRBJ1-1): SAVISQKPSRDICQRGTSLTIQCQVDSQVTMMFWYRQQPGQSLTLIATANQGSEATYESGFVIDKFPISRPNLTFSTLTVSNMSPEDSSIYLCSSGQDSNTEAFFGQGTRLTVV.

The chain recombines TRBV29-1 with TRBJ2-7; a possible D gene is TRBD1 (5 bases). From germline, CDR1 is SQVTM and CDR2 ANQGSEA. This CDR3 is built from 12 residues. V was cut by 7 bases and J by 1 base, with 11 bases left in between. The CDR3 DNA follows: TGCAGCGCCCGGACACTATCCTACGAGCAGTACTTC. Translation gives CSARTLSYEQYF.

This chain joins TRBV19 and TRBJ2-3; 10 nucleotides match TRBD2. Germline CDR1 reads LNHDA; CDR2 reads SQIVND (reference sequence). The CDR3 has 16 amino acids. The ends lost 4 bases at V and 4 bases at J; junction bases unmatched: 8. The CDR3 spells CASSKRTSGVADTQYF. CDR3 DNA sequence: TGTGCCAGTAGTAAACGGACTAGCGGCGTCGCAGATACGCAGTATTTT.

As regards this clone: Other DNA sequences in this sample translate to the same CDR3. The chain is built from TRBV5-1 and TRBJ1-2; TRBD1 matches at 8 bases. The ends lost 4 bases at V and 5 bases at J; junction bases unmatched: 7. Per the germline V gene, CDR1 is SGHRS and CDR2 is YFSETQ. This CDR3 comprises 14 residues. CDR3 sequence: CASSPDRGVYGYTF. CDR3 DNA: TGCGCCAGCAGCCCCGACAGGGGAGTATATGGCTACACCTTC.

The V call is TRBV27, the J call TRBJ1-1; D is unresolved. V lost 4 bases and J 7 bases, leaving 10 bases between the germline ends. The CDR3 is 12 amino acids. The germline CDR1 and CDR2 sequences are MNHEY and SMNVEV (reference sequence). The CDR3 protein is CASSSSNLEAFF. CDR3 nucleotides: TGTGCCAGCAGTTCCTCGAACCTTGAAGCTTTCTTT.

The rearrangement uses TRBV25-1 and TRBJ2-7, with a possible D match to TRBD2 (7 bases). V was clipped by 7 bases and J by 3 bases, with 16 bases between them. Germline values: CDR1 MGHDK, CDR2 SYGVNS. The CDR3 has 14 residues. CDR3 residues: CASTLGGGGYEQYF. The DNA for the CDR3 is TGTGCCAGCACCCTGGGGGGGGGCGGCTACGAGCAGTACTTC.

The chain uses TRBV9 and TRBJ1-6, with D maybe TRBD1 (5 bases). Looked up from germline, CDR1 is SGDLS and CDR2 is YYNGEE. CDR3 size: 15 residues. Deletions cut 0 bases from V and 7 bases from J, with 11 bases between. The DNA of the CDR3 is TGTGCCAGCAGCGTAGGTCGGCAGGGCAATTCACCCCTCCACTTT. Protein product: CASSVGRQGNSPLHF.

The V and J genes are TRBV5-1 and TRBJ2-1; 9 nucleotides match TRBD2. The CDR3 runs to 15 residues. The germline gives CDR1 SGHRS, CDR2 YFSETQ. Trimming at V came to 3 bases and at J to 9 bases, leaving 10 bases not matched to a gene. The CDR3 DNA reads TGCGCCAGCAGCTCGAGCGGGGGGCCTGGTTTTGAGCAGTTCTTC. Protein sequence: CASSSSGGPGFEQFF.

This chain joins TRBV19 and TRBJ2-6, with TRBD1 identical over 9 bases. Germline V lookup: CDR1 LNHDA, CDR2 SQIVND (reference sequence). CDR3 length: 17 amino acids. V shed 6 bases and J 1 base; nucleotides not matched to a gene: 7. CDR3 region: CASRADRGVSGANVLTF. CDR3 nucleotides: TGTGCCAGTAGGGCCGACAGGGGGGTTTCTGGGGCCAACGTCCTGACTTTC.

The chain has TRBV10-3 and TRBJ1-2; 10 nucleotides agree with TRBD1. Germline loops: CDR1 ENHRY, CDR2 SYGVKD. The CDR3 length is 15 residues. V dropped 4 bases and J dropped 7; count of bases not matched to a gene: 9. The CDR3 DNA sequence: TGTGCCATCAGTGCGACAGGGGGCGGAAGCTTTGGCTACACCTTC. This gives the protein CAISATGGGSFGYTF.

The gene calls are TRBV25-1 and TRBJ2-7; 11 positions agree with TRBD1. V shed 11 bases and J 6 bases; nucleotides not matched to a gene: 3. There are 11 residues in the CDR3. Germline values: CDR1 MGHDK, CDR2 SYGVNS. The DNA of the CDR3 is TGTGCCGCCGGGACAGGGGGCGAGCAGTACTTC. This sequence encodes CAAGTGGEQYF.